These 12 T cell receptor beta chains were all obtained from the same sample, sequenced in a study of Ad26.COV2.S vaccination and SARS-CoV-2 variants. The method was immunoSEQ multiplex PCR; TCRdb's version includes in-frame clones alone and lacks a portion of them. The sample lists approximately 150,000 clones; just over 85% were seen once. The sample in question was peripheral blood, obtained after recovery from COVID-19. These receptor sequences come from a human donor who had recovered from COVID-19.

This chain connects TRBV29-1 to TRBJ2-7; D is possibly TRBD2 (5 bases). The length of the CDR3 is 12 residues. CDR1 is SQVTM, CDR2 ANQGSEA, per germline. Trimming removed 3 bases at V and 5 bases at J, with 11 bases between. The DNA for the CDR3 is TGCAGCGTTGAGGTCAGCGGTAACGAGCAGTACTTC. This codes for CSVEVSGNEQYF.

The V call is TRBV28, the J call TRBJ2-3; 10 bases line up with TRBD2. Germline V gives CDR1 MDHEN, CDR2 SYDVKM. This CDR3 is 15 amino acids long. V was pared by 2 bases and J by 10 bases, with 9 bases of the junction left unmatched. The CDR3 bases are TGTGCCAGCAGTTTAAGTAGGAGCGGGGGGGAAGCGCAGTATTTT. Its translation is CASSLSRSGGEAQYF.

The chain combines TRBV6-5 with TRBJ1-1, with D unresolved. The CDR3 is made up of 14 amino acids. V dropped 7 bases and J dropped 4 bases, with 16 bases sitting between them. In germline, CDR1 is MNHEY, CDR2 SVGAGI. This CDR3 reads CASKPRGRATEAFF. The CDR3 DNA sequence: TGTGCCAGCAAACCCAGAGGAAGGGCCACTGAAGCTTTCTTT.

This clone appeared once. The CDR3 reads CASRGLRTGELFF. The CDR3, as DNA: TGTGCCAGCAGGGGACTGAGGACCGGGGAGCTGTTTTTT. V and J are TRBV27 and TRBJ2-2, with D possibly TRBD2 on 6 matching bases. This CDR3 contains 13 residues. The germline gives CDR1 MNHEY, CDR2 SMNVEV (reference sequence). V lost 6 bases and J 5 bases, leaving 10 bases between the germline ends.

The J gene is TRBJ1-1, the V gene TRBV7-9, with TRBD1 identical over 7 bases. V was clipped by 5 bases and J by 2 bases; unmatched bases: 5. The CDR3 is 14 residues long. The germline V gene encodes CDR1 SEHNR and CDR2 FQNEAQ (reference sequence). CDR3 in DNA: TGTGCCAGCAGCCCGAGACAGGGAAACACTGAAGCTTTCTTT. It codes for CASSPRQGNTEAFF.

The chain uses TRBV5-1 and TRBJ2-3; TRBD1 aligns across 8 bases. The CDR3 totals 17 residues. V shed 1 base and J 5 bases; nucleotides not matched to a gene: 12. In germline, CDR1 is SGHRS, CDR2 YFSETQ. In DNA form, the CDR3 reads TGCGCCAGCAGCTTGAGTCTTCCTGGGACAGGACAAGATACGCAGTATTTT. Its translation: CASSLSLPGTGQDTQYF.

The rearrangement links TRBV7-9 to TRBJ1-3, with a tentative D call TRBD1 (5 bases). The CDR3 sequence is 13 residues long. Germline lookup yields CDR1 SEHNR and CDR2 FQNEAQ (reference sequence). Trimming took off 8 bases at V and 3 bases at J, with 11 bases between the two ends. DNA of the CDR3: TGTGCCAGCGCTACAGGTCTTGGAAACACCATATATTTT. It specifies CASATGLGNTIYF.

The chain is built from TRBV5-4 and TRBJ2-7; D tentatively fits TRBD1 or TRBD2 (5 bases each). Germline V lookup: CDR1 SGHNT, CDR2 YYREEE (reference sequence). The CDR3 extends over 15 amino acids. V lost 5 bases to trimming and J lost 5 bases, with 20 bases between them. CDR3 sequence (DNA): TGTGCCAGCAGTTATTATAGGGACGTGGGCGACGAGCAGTACTTC. This gives the protein CASSYYRDVGDEQYF.

The chain has TRBV2 and TRBJ2-7, with D perhaps given as TRBD1 or TRBD2 (5 bases each). The CDR3 is 17 residues long. Germline assignment: CDR1 SNHLY and CDR2 FYNNEI. Trimming removed 5 bases at V and 1 base at J, with 21 bases between. CDR3 coding DNA: TGTGCCAGCAGTCAGAATTTAGAGGGGATTAAGTCCTACGAGCAGTACTTC. It yields the protein CASSQNLEGIKSYEQYF.

This chain joins TRBV5-6 and TRBJ2-7, with D possibly matching TRBD1 (5 bases). CDR1 and CDR2 (germline): SGHDT, YYEEEE. V was clipped by 2 bases and J by 4 bases, with 7 bases between them. This CDR3 is built from 12 residues. The CDR3 DNA follows: TGTGCCAGCAGCTTCCAGGGTTACGAGCAGTACTTC. Translated, it gives CASSFQGYEQYF.

This chain joins TRBV19 and TRBJ1-4; D remains ambiguous. CDR1 is LNHDA, CDR2 SQIVND, per germline (reference sequence). CDR3 length: 15 residues. V was shortened by 5 bases and J by 0 bases, with 10 bases between the two germline ends. The CDR3 DNA reads as TGTGCCAGTAGTTATCGGTGGGCAACTAATGAAAAACTGTTTTTT. Translation: CASSYRWATNEKLFF.

The CDR3 sequence: CASSSKDTQYF. Written as DNA, the CDR3 is TGTGCCAGCAGCTCCAAAGATACGCAGTATTTT. V gene TRBV12-3 or TRBV12-4 combines with J gene TRBJ2-3; no definite D call. This CDR3 spans 11 amino acids. The ends were cut back, 6 bases at V and 5 bases at J, with 6 bases in the middle.